Following are 28 T cell receptor beta chains from one sample sequenced in a study of radiation and T cells in renal cell carcinoma. Data came from immunoSEQ multiplex PCR; TCRdb stores just in-frame clones and leaves some out. The sample shows 95,000 to 150,000 clones, roughly four fifths of them seen only once. The time point is: baseline pretreatment blood. Treatment here: 15 Gy SBRT to primary tumor, nephrectomy 4 weeks later. This specimen consisted of blood, obtained from a patient whose treatment included radiotherapy and nephrectomy. These receptors all stem from a woman in her sixties with renal cell carcinoma.

CDR3 sequence reads: CASSPTSGQETQYF. The DNA for the CDR3 is TGTGCCAGCAGCCCTACCTCAGGACAAGAGACCCAGTACTTC. The J gene is TRBJ2-5, the V gene TRBV9, with no clear D. Germline V lookup: CDR1 SGDLS, CDR2 YYNGEE. V lost 4 bases to trimming and J lost 2 bases, with 12 bases between them. The CDR3 runs 14 residues.

The V and J genes are TRBV6-6 and TRBJ1-6; perhaps TRBD1 as D (5 bases). With 5 bases removed from V and 6 bases from J, the gap between germline ends came to 17 bases. CDR1 and CDR2 from the germline V gene are MNHNY and SVGAGI (reference sequence). This CDR3 is built from 16 residues. The CDR3 coding sequence is TGTGCCAGCAGTATAATTAGGGGCACGACTAATTCACCCCTCCACTTT. Translating it yields CASSIIRGTTNSPLHF.

This chain links TRBV10-3 with TRBJ2-7, with D possibly matching TRBD1 (6 bases). The germline gives CDR1 ENHRY, CDR2 SYGVKD. The CDR3 spans 14 residues. The V gene lost 6 bases and the J gene lost 2 bases, with 14 bases spanning the gap. CDR3 region: CAIRPGTQAYEQYF. The DNA for the CDR3 is TGTGCCATCAGACCCGGGACACAAGCCTACGAGCAGTACTTC.

This chain uses TRBV9 with TRBJ2-5; TRBD1 agrees at 11 bases. The J call may be faulty, since TRBJ2-7 better matches the DNA end. The CDR3 has 16 residues. The germline gives CDR1 SGDLS, CDR2 YYNGEE. The CDR3 bases are TGTGCCAGCAGCCCTTCCATGGGACAGGGGGCCTACGAGCAGTACTTC. It specifies CASSPSMGQGAYEQYF.

The chain carries TRBV5-1 and TRBJ2-5; D assignment may be TRBD1 or TRBD2 (6 bases each). There are 14 residues in the CDR3. Germline CDR1 reads SGHRS; CDR2 reads YFSETQ. V shed 0 bases and J shed 5 bases, with 11 bases lying between them. The CDR3 loop is CASSLGGARETQYF. CDR3 sequence (DNA): TGCGCCAGCAGCTTGGGGGGGGCGCGGGAGACCCAGTACTTC.

The chain combines TRBV16 with TRBJ1-1; D remains unclear. The V gene's germline CDR1 is KGHSY and CDR2 FQNENV. The CDR3 extends over 11 amino acids. Between the trimmed V and J ends, which lost 5 bases and 6 bases, there was a span of 7 bases. The CDR3 here is CASSIKSEAFF. In nucleotides, the CDR3 is TGTGCCAGCAGCATAAAATCTGAAGCTTTCTTT. The entire variable domain, with the rest obtained from reference TRBV16 and TRBJ1-1, is as follows: GEEVAQTPKHLVRGEGQKAKLYCAPIKGHSYVFWYQQVLKNEFKFLISFQNENVFDETGMPKERFSAKCLPNSPCSLEIQATKLEDSAVYFCASSIKSEAFFGQGTRLTVV.

V usage is TRBV11-2 and J usage is TRBJ1-1, with 7 positions matching TRBD1. Germline V gene data show CDR1 as SGHAT and CDR2 as FQNNGV. The junction had 6 bases not matched to a gene; V was cut back by 1 base and J by 4 bases. This CDR3 comprises 15 residues. The CDR3 spells CASSLAQGVGTEAFF. For the CDR3, the DNA is TGTGCCAGCAGCTTAGCCCAGGGGGTTGGCACTGAAGCTTTCTTT.

This chain links TRBV11-2 with TRBJ2-3; TRBD1 agrees at 9 bases. CDR3 length: 15 amino acids. In germline, CDR1 is SGHAT, CDR2 FQNNGV. With V trimmed by 4 bases and J by 4 bases, 6 bases remained unmatched. The chain's CDR3 is CASSSTGGGADTQYF. The CDR3, as DNA: TGTGCCAGCAGCTCCACAGGGGGCGGTGCAGATACGCAGTATTTT.

The chain recombines TRBV10-2 with TRBJ2-7; 8 bases align to TRBD2. The V gene's germline CDR1 is WSHSY and CDR2 SAAADI. This CDR3 has 16 amino acids. Trimming took 0 bases from V and 3 from J; bases not matched to a gene: 7. The CDR3 sequence is CASSESESGGFYEQYF. CDR3 bases: TGCGCCAGCAGTGAGTCCGAGAGCGGGGGTTTCTACGAGCAGTACTTC.

CDR3 residues: CASSPRADEAYEQYF. The CDR3 DNA reads as TGTGCCAGCTCACCAAGGGCAGATGAAGCCTACGAGCAGTACTTC. The chain recombines TRBV18 with TRBJ2-7; D uncertain. The germline V gene encodes CDR1 KGHSH and CDR2 LQKENI. The V and J ends lost 2 bases and 2 bases respectively, with 13 bases between them. This CDR3 has 15 amino acids.

The V and J genes are TRBV4-1 and TRBJ1-1, with 7 bases matching TRBD1. Germline V gene lookup returns CDR1 MGHRA and CDR2 YSYEKL. V lost 6 bases and J lost 5; bases outside the gene matches: 9. The CDR3 loop spans 14 amino acids. CDR3 coding DNA: TGCGCCAGCAGGGAACGACAGGGTGAAACTGAAGCTTTCTTT. It specifies CASRERQGETEAFF.

This clone was detected only once. The CDR3 sequence: CASSIRQDPGYTF. The CDR3, as DNA: TGTGCCAGTAGTATCCGACAGGATCCTGGCTACACCTTC. V and J are TRBV19 and TRBJ1-2; D perhaps matches TRBD1 (6 bases). CDR1 is LNHDA, CDR2 SQIVND, per germline (reference sequence). V was pared by 3 bases and J by 7 bases, with 12 bases between. The CDR3 sequence is 13 residues long.

The chain combines TRBV11-2 with TRBJ2-2; D remains unclear. The CDR3 covers 14 residues. Germline V gene data show CDR1 as SGHAT and CDR2 as FQNNGV. The V gene lost 1 base and the J gene lost 2 bases, with 5 bases spanning the gap. This chain's CDR3 is CASSLAYNTGELFF. The CDR3 region has the DNA TGTGCCAGCAGCTTAGCATACAACACCGGGGAGCTGTTTTTT.

The rearrangement uses TRBV15 and TRBJ2-7; D is uncertain. This CDR3 comprises 14 residues. Germline V lookup: CDR1 LNHNV, CDR2 YYDKDF (reference sequence). Trimming took off 0 bases at V and 3 bases at J, with 9 bases between the two ends. The CDR3 loop is CATSRENGHYEQYF. In DNA, the CDR3 is TGTGCCACCAGCAGAGAGAATGGGCACTACGAGCAGTACTTC.

This chain uses TRBV6-1 with TRBJ1-2; a weak D match, TRBD1 (5 bases). There are 13 residues in the CDR3. CDR1 and CDR2 from the germline V gene are MNHNS and SASEGT. V was shortened by 9 bases and J by 3 bases, with 14 bases between the two germline ends. The CDR3 spells CASLWQGDYGYTF. The CDR3 DNA reads as TGTGCCAGTTTGTGGCAGGGTGACTATGGCTACACCTTC.

The chain combines TRBV28 with TRBJ2-7; 11 bases line up with TRBD1. Germline V gives CDR1 MDHEN, CDR2 SYDVKM. CDR3 length equals 15 residues. The V and J ends lost 6 bases and 3 bases, in that order; junction bases with no gene match: 7. The CDR3 DNA sequence: TGTGCCAGCAGATTCGCCGGGACAGGGGGCTACGAGCAGTACTTC. Translating gives CASRFAGTGGYEQYF.

This clone occurred a few times. V and J are TRBV6-5 and TRBJ2-1; D unresolved. The ends were cut back, 6 bases at V and 9 bases at J, with 9 bases in the middle. CDR1 MNHEY and CDR2 SVGAGI come from the germline V gene. The CDR3 covers 11 residues. CDR3 residues: CASRRKGEQFF. The CDR3 DNA sequence: TGTGCCAGCAGGAGAAAGGGTGAGCAGTTCTTC.

This chain joins TRBV5-1 and TRBJ2-5; D perhaps matches TRBD2 (6 bases). Germline CDR1 SGHRS, CDR2 YFSETQ. This CDR3 spans 14 amino acids. Between the trimmed V and J ends, which lost 2 bases and 2 bases, there was a span of 10 bases. In DNA, the CDR3 is TGCGCCAGCAGCTTCGTGGAGGGACAAGAGACCCAGTACTTC. Translation gives CASSFVEGQETQYF.

The CDR3 bases are TGTGCCAGCAGCTCGCGGGCAGGGTCGAACACCGGGGAGCTGTTTTTT. This encodes CASSSRAGSNTGELFF. The rearrangement uses TRBV7-3 and TRBJ2-2, with D perhaps matching TRBD1 or TRBD2 (5 bases each). The CDR3 loop spans 16 amino acids. Germline CDR1 SGHTA, CDR2 FQGTGA. Trimming removed 4 bases from V and 0 bases from J, with 12 bases in between.

This chain uses TRBV7-8 with TRBJ2-2; 8 bases line up with TRBD1. Germline CDR1 reads SGHVS; CDR2 reads FQNEAQ. The length of the CDR3 is 16 residues. V gave up 4 bases and J gave up 6 bases; unmatched junction bases: 10. CDR3 sequence: CASSSRQGWVAGELFF. CDR3 nucleotides: TGTGCCAGCAGCTCCAGACAGGGGTGGGTCGCCGGGGAGCTGTTTTTT.

This clone has more than one count but fewer than ten. J is TRBJ1-4 and V is TRBV7-3; the D gene is possibly TRBD1 (5 bases). The CDR3 is made up of 15 amino acids. V gave up 2 bases and J gave up 7 bases, with 14 bases separating them. CDR1 is SGHTA, CDR2 FQGTGA, per germline. Here the CDR3 reads CASSLVPGPPEKLFF. CDR3 DNA sequence: TGTGCCAGCAGCTTAGTCCCGGGGCCCCCTGAAAAACTGTTTTTT.

This chain links TRBV6-1 with TRBJ2-5; D possibly uses TRBD1 or TRBD2 (5 bases each). Germline CDR1 reads MNHNS; CDR2 reads SASEGT. The CDR3 totals 15 residues. V lost 7 bases and J 1 base, leaving 16 bases between the germline ends. For the CDR3, the DNA is TGTGCCAGCACCACTGGCTCAGGGACCCAAGAGACCCAGTACTTC. It specifies CASTTGSGTQETQYF.

The chain joins TRBV6-5 to TRBJ1-1; unclear D gene. This CDR3 is 15 amino acids long. Trimming took 6 bases from V and 5 from J, leaving 19 bases between them. Per germline, CDR1 MNHEY and CDR2 SVGAGI. For the CDR3, the DNA is TGTGCCAGCAGGGGCCGGGAAGGAAGAGGGACTGAAGCTTTCTTT. It translates to CASRGREGRGTEAFF.

This chain uses TRBV5-6 with TRBJ1-5; D gene unclear. CDR3 length equals 12 residues. Between the trimmed V and J ends, which lost 4 bases and 4 bases, there was a span of 6 bases. In germline, CDR1 is SGHDT, CDR2 YYEEEE. The CDR3 region has the DNA TGTGCCAGCAGCCGCGGAAATCAGCCCCAGCATTTT. Translating gives CASSRGNQPQHF.

CDR3 nucleotide sequence: TGTGCCAGCAGCTTAGCGAGGGGAGGTAGCGCTGAAGCTTTCTTT. Encoded protein: CASSLARGGSAEAFF. V and J are TRBV7-2 and TRBJ1-1; TRBD1 is a possible D gene (5 bases). CDR1 is SGHTA, CDR2 FQGNSA, per germline. The ends were cut back, 0 bases at V and 6 bases at J, with 14 bases in the middle. CDR3 length: 15 amino acids.

This clone appeared a few times. The chain has TRBV14 and TRBJ2-6, with unresolved D. V lost 4 bases and J lost 0, with 7 bases in between. The germline CDR1 and CDR2 sequences are SGHDN and FVKESK. The CDR3 length is 15 residues. CDR3 nucleotides: TGTGCCAGCAGCCTCTGGTTCTCTGGGGCCAACGTCCTGACTTTC. Translated, it gives CASSLWFSGANVLTF.

The gene calls are TRBV5-6 and TRBJ2-5, with unresolved D. CDR1 is SGHDT, CDR2 YYEEEE, per germline. Trimming left V 0 bases short and J 3 bases short, with 6 bases between. CDR3 length equals 13 residues. The CDR3 DNA follows: TGTGCCAGCAGCTTGGTCAGGAAAGAGACCCAGTACTTC. Amino acid sequence: CASSLVRKETQYF.

V and J are TRBV10-3 and TRBJ2-1, with D maybe TRBD2 (6 bases). Per germline, CDR1 ENHRY and CDR2 SYGVKD. V lost 0 bases and J lost 4, with 13 bases in between. The CDR3 is 16 amino acids. The CDR3 nucleotides read TGTGCCATCAGTGAGTCAGGAGGGGACGTTTACAATGAGCAGTTCTTC. Protein sequence: CAISESGGDVYNEQFF.